This note documents a single T cell receptor (beta chain) sequence. What it recognizes is unknown. This sample is drawn from a study of T cell responses to AZD1222 COVID-19 vaccine. General observations from the study: Mostly white British, mostly female donors; authors suggested clonal diversity may be underestimated. Unmutated regions of variants are reportedly targeted by nearly half of spike-specific TCRs. Recipients of AZD1222 seropositive at baseline numbered only 6 or 7. Vaccination with two AZD1222 doses was followed by a rise in Spike-specific TCR breadth and depth.

Sequencing was performed with immunoSEQ multiplex PCR; in TCRdb, only in-frame clones are kept and a portion is missing. The table lists 130,000 or so clones, about 88% of them singletons. Trimming took 6 bases from V and 8 from J; bases not matched to a gene: 7. The CDR3 is 13 amino acids. Per the germline V gene, CDR1 is MNHEY and CDR2 is SVGAGI. The specimen was peripheral blood, collected on day 0 of AZD1222 vaccination. The origin of this receptor is an adult in good health. This chain joins TRBV6-5 and TRBJ1-3; 7 bases line up with TRBD1. The CDR3, as DNA: TGTGCCAGCAGAGGGACAGTACTGGACACCATATATTTT. The encoded protein is CASRGTVLDTIYF.